The entry below gives a single TCR beta chain sequence along with its context. Its antigen remains unidentified. This CDR3 is 17 amino acids long. Per germline, CDR1 SEHNR and CDR2 FQNEAQ (reference sequence). J was trimmed by 3 bases and V by 1 base; bases with no gene match: 5. The primer mix had 60 Vbeta and 13 Jbeta primers. Sequencing used immunoSEQ multiplex PCR; TCRdb keeps in-frame clones, though not all of them. The data hold 90,000 to 100,000 clones, with about three quarters observed a single time. The data stem from a study of cytomegalovirus exposure and HLA in healthy donors. Overall study results and limits: Among TCR beta chains, those listed as cytomegalovirus-associated numbered about 160.

Material for sequencing was PBMCs. The receptor's source is a man between 40 and 49 years old in good health and CMV-seronegative. The chain carries TRBV7-9 and TRBJ2-3; the match to TRBD2 covers 12 bases. The CDR3 loop reads CASSLGGGTSGTDTQYF. CDR3 sequence (DNA): TGTGCCAGCAGCTTAGGTGGGGGGACTAGCGGGACAGATACGCAGTATTTT.